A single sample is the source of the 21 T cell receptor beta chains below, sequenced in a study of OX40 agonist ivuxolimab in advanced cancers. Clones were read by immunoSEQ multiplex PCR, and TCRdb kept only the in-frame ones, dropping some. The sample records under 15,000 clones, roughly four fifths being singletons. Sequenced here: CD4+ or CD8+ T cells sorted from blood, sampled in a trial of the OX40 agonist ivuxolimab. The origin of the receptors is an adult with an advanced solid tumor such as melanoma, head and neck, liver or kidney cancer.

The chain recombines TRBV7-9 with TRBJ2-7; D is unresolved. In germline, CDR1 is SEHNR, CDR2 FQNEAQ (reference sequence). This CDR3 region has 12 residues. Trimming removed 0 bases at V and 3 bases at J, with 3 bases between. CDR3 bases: TGTGCCAGCAGCTTAGCAGACTACGAGCAGTACTTC. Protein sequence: CASSLADYEQYF.

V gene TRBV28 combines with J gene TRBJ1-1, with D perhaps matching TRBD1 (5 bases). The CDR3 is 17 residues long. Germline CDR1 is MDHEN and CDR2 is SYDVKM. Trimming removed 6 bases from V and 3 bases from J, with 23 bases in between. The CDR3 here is CASSLSGNRDLDTEAFF. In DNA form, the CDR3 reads TGTGCCAGCAGCCTATCGGGGAATCGGGACTTAGACACTGAAGCTTTCTTT.

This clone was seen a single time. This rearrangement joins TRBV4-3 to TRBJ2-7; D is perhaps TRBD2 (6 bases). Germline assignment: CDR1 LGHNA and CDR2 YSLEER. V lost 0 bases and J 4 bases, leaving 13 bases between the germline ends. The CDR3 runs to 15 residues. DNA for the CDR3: TGCGCCAGCAGCCAAGACGGGGGAGATGGGTACGAGCAGTACTTC. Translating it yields CASSQDGGDGYEQYF.

The CDR3 region is CASSSWTGDNEQFF. The CDR3 nucleotides read TGTGCCAGCAGCTCCTGGACAGGGGACAATGAGCAGTTCTTC. This rearrangement joins TRBV7-2 to TRBJ2-1; 9 positions match TRBD1. CDR3 size: 14 residues. Germline V gene data show CDR1 as SGHTA and CDR2 as FQGNSA. The J segment lost 5 bases and the V segment lost 4 bases, leaving 3 bases of the junction unmatched.

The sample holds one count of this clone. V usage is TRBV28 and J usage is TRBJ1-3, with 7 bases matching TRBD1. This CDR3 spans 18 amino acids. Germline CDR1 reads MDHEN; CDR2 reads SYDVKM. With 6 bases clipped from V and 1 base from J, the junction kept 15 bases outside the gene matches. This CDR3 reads CASSLVAGGGSSGNTIYF. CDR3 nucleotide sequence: TGTGCCAGCAGCTTGGTTGCAGGGGGAGGTAGTTCTGGAAACACCATATATTTT.

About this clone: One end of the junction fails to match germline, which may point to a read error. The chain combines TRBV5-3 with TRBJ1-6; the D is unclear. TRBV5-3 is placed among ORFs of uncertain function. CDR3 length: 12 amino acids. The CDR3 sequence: CASSLVNSPLHF. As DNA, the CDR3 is TGTGCCAGCAGCTTGGTCAATTCACCCCTCCACTTT.

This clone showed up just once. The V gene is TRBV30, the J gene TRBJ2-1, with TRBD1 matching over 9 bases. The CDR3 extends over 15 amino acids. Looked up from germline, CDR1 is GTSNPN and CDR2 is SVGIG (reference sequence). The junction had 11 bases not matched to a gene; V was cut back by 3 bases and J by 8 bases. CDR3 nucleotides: TGTGCCTGGAGCCTGGGGACAGGGCGGGAAGATGAGCAGTTCTTC. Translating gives CAWSLGTGREDEQFF.

The CDR3 protein is CASSLGTRSYYNEQFF. The DNA for the CDR3 is TGTGCCAGCAGCTTAGGGACCCGGTCTTACTACAATGAGCAGTTCTTC. The rearrangement links TRBV13 to TRBJ2-1; D unclear. The CDR3 length is 16 residues. V dropped 0 bases and J dropped 3 bases, with 12 bases sitting between them. CDR1 PRHDT and CDR2 FYEKMQ come from the germline V gene (reference sequence). Combining the CDR3 with reference TRBV13 and TRBJ2-1 gives the whole variable domain AAGVIQSPRHLIKEKRETATLKCYPIPRHDTVYWYQQGPGQDPQFLISFYEKMQSDKGSIPDRFSAQQFSDYHSELNMSSLELGDSALYFCASSLGTRSYYNEQFFGPGTRLTVL.

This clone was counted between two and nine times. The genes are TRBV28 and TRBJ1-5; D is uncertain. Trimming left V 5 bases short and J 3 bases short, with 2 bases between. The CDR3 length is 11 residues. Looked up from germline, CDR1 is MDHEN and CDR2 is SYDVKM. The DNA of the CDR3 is TGTGCCAGCAGTGTCAATCAGCCCCAGCATTTT. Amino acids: CASSVNQPQHF.

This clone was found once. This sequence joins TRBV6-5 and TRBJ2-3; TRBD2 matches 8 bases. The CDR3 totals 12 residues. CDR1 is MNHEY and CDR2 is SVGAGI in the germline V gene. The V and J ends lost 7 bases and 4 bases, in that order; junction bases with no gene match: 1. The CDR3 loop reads CASTGGADTQYF. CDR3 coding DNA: TGTGCCAGCACCGGGGGGGCAGATACGCAGTATTTT.

The CDR3 DNA is TGCGCCAGCAGCTTTACTTGGGACTTTCCGACCGGGGAGCTGTTTTTT. Translating gives CASSFTWDFPTGELFF. The chain couples TRBV5-1 to TRBJ2-2; D possibly corresponds to TRBD2 (6 bases). Trimming shortened V by 2 bases and J by 5 bases, and 16 bases separated the two germline ends. The length of the CDR3 is 16 residues. Looked up from germline, CDR1 is SGHRS and CDR2 is YFSETQ.

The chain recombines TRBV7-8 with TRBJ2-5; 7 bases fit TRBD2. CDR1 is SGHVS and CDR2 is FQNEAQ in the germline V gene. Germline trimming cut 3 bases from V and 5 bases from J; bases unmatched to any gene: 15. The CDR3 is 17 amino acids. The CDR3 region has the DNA TGTGCCAGCAGCTTCGGACTAGAATTGATGTGGGCTGAGACCCAGTACTTC. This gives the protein CASSFGLELMWAETQYF.

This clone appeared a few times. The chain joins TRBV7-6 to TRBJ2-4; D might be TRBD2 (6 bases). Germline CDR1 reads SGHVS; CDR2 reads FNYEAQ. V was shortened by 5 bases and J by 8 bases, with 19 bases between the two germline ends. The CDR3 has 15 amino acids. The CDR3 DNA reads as TGTGCCAGCAGCAAAACGGGCGGAGGGGTTGACATTCAGTACTTC. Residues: CASSKTGGGVDIQYF.

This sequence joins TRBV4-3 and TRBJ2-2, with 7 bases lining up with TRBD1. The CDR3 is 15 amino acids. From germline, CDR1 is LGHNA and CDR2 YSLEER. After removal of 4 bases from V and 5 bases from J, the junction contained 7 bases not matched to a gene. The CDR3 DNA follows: TGCGCCAGCAGCCCCTGGACAGGAGGTACCGGGGAGCTGTTTTTT. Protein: CASSPWTGGTGELFF.

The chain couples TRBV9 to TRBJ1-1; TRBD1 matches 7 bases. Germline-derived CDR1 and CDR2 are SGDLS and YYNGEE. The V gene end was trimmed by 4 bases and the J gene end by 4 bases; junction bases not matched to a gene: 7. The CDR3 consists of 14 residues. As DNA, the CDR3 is TGTGCCAGCAGCCCTAGGGCAGGGGGCACTGAAGCTTTCTTT. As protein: CASSPRAGGTEAFF.

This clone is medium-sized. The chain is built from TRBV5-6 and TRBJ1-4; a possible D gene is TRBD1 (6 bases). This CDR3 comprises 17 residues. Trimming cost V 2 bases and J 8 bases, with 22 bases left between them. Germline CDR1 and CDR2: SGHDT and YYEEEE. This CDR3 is CASSFWVSRTAREKLFF. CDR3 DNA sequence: TGTGCCAGCAGCTTTTGGGTCTCAAGGACAGCAAGGGAAAAACTGTTTTTT.

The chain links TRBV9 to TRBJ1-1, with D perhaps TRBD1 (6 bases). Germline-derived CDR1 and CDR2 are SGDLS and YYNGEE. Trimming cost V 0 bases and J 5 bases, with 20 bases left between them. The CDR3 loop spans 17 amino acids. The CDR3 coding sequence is TGTGCCAGCAGCGTAGGGGACAAAATATTACGAGGGACTGAAGCTTTCTTT. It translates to CASSVGDKILRGTEAFF.

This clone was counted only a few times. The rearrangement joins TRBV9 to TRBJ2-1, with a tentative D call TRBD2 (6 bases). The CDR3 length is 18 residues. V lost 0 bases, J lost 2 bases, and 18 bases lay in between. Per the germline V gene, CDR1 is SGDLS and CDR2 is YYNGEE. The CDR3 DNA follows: TGTGCCAGCAGCGTAGGAGCGGGTCTGCGGCTGCCCTACAATGAGCAGTTCTTC. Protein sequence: CASSVGAGLRLPYNEQFF.

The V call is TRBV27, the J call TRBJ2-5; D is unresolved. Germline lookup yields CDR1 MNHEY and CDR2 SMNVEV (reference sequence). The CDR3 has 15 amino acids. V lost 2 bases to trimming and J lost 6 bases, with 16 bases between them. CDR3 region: CASSLPGSGVKTQYF. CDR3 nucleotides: TGTGCCAGCAGTTTACCGGGCTCAGGAGTGAAGACCCAGTACTTC.

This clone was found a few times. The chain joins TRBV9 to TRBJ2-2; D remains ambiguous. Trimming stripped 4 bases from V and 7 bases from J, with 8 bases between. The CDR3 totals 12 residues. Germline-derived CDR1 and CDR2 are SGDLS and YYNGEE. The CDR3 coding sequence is TGTGCCAGCAGCCCCTCGGACGGGGAGCTGTTTTTT. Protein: CASSPSDGELFF.

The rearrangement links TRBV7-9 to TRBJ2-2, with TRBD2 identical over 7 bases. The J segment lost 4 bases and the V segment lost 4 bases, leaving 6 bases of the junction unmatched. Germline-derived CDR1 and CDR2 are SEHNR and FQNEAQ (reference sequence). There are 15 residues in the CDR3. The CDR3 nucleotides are TGTGCCAGCAGCTGGAGTTCTAGCGGCACCGGGGAGCTGTTTTTT. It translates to CASSWSSSGTGELFF.